Presented here are 10 T cell receptor beta chains from one specimen sequenced in a study of control samples from healthy donors and cancer patients. Libraries were prepared by immunoSEQ multiplex PCR; TCRdb keeps only in-frame clonotypes and omits some of them. The sample holds some 100,000 clones; 80% to 90% are singletons and the top ten take roughly 14%. The sample consisted of blood. These receptors all come from a man aged 25 to 45 in good health.

The chain combines TRBV28 with TRBJ1-2; the D is unclear. Germline loops: CDR1 MDHEN, CDR2 SYDVKM. CDR3 size: 12 residues. Trimming shortened V by 5 bases and J by 8 bases, and 12 bases separated the two germline ends. As DNA, the CDR3 is TGTGCCAGCAGTATGCCGGTTGGCGGCTACACCTTC. Translating it yields CASSMPVGGYTF.

A few counts support this clone. CDR3 residues: CASSQDRGEQFF. CDR3 sequence (DNA): TGTGCCAGCAGCCAAGATCGGGGTGAGCAGTTCTTC. The V call is TRBV3-1 (or the pseudogene TRBV3-2), the J call TRBJ2-1, with a tentative D call TRBD2 (5 bases). The CDR3 loop spans 12 amino acids. V was clipped by 0 bases and J by 9 bases, with 6 bases between them. The germline gives CDR1 LGHDT, CDR2 YNNKEL (reference sequence).

The chain joins TRBV5-6 to TRBJ2-1; TRBD1 aligns across 7 bases. Trimming took 0 bases from V and 8 from J; bases not matched to a gene: 5. CDR1 SGHDT and CDR2 YYEEEE come from the germline V gene. This CDR3 is built from 14 residues. CDR3 protein: CASSLGWDRDEQFF. DNA for the CDR3: TGTGCCAGCAGCTTGGGTTGGGACAGAGATGAGCAGTTCTTC.

J is TRBJ1-2 and V is TRBV9, with TRBD1 as a possible D gene (5 bases). The CDR3 has 17 residues. The germline V gene has CDR1 SGDLS and CDR2 YYNGEE. V was cut by 4 bases and J by 8 bases, with 27 bases left in between. The chain's CDR3 is CASSPYPEPGTSIGYTF. CDR3 DNA sequence: TGTGCCAGCAGCCCTTACCCAGAACCCGGGACCTCTATCGGCTACACCTTC. Based on the CDR3 plus reference TRBV9 and TRBJ1-2, the full variable domain is DSGVTQTPKHLITATGQRVTLRCSPRSGDLSVYWYQQSLDQGLQFLIQYYNGEERAKGNILERFSAQQFPDLHSELNLSSLELGDSALYFCASSPYPEPGTSIGYTFGSGTRLTVV.

The V call is TRBV6-5, the J call TRBJ1-5; tentatively, D is TRBD1 (5 bases). The germline gives CDR1 MNHEY, CDR2 SVGAGI. V was clipped by 5 bases and J by 6 bases, with 17 bases between them. The CDR3 loop spans 15 amino acids. The DNA for the CDR3 is TGTGCCAGCAGTCCGGCGGGGGAAGGGAGTCAGCCCCAGCATTTT. As protein: CASSPAGEGSQPQHF.

This chain joins TRBV4-1 and TRBJ1-4; TRBD1 aligns across 9 bases. Trimming took 6 bases from V and 7 from J; bases not matched to a gene: 6. The CDR3 runs 14 residues. Germline V gene lookup returns CDR1 MGHRA and CDR2 YSYEKL. DNA of the CDR3: TGCGCCAGCAGAAAACAGGGGGCTCTTGAAAAACTGTTTTTT. Translation: CASRKQGALEKLFF.

The rearrangement joins TRBV4-1 to TRBJ2-7; D gene ambiguous. The germline V gene encodes CDR1 MGHRA and CDR2 YSYEKL. The CDR3 is made up of 13 amino acids. The V end lost 2 bases, the J end lost 4 bases, and 9 bases lay between the germline ends. This chain's CDR3 is CASSQHFEYEQYF. CDR3 coding DNA: TGCGCCAGCAGCCAACATTTCGAGTACGAGCAGTACTTC.

V and J are TRBV12-3 or TRBV12-4 and TRBJ2-1; D is perhaps TRBD1 (5 bases). Trimming removed 3 bases from V and 4 bases from J, with 7 bases in between. The CDR3 length is 13 residues. CDR3 sequence (DNA): TGTGCCAGCAGTTTCAGGGAATACAATGAGCAGTTCTTC. It codes for CASSFREYNEQFF.

This chain joins TRBV30 and TRBJ1-4; D remains unclear. With 0 bases removed from V and 1 base from J, the gap between germline ends came to 6 bases. The CDR3 is 14 amino acids. Germline lookup yields CDR1 GTSNPN and CDR2 SVGIG (reference sequence). CDR3 bases: TGTGCCTGGAGTGTTTCCGGAACTAATGAAAAACTGTTTTTT. Its translation: CAWSVSGTNEKLFF.

This chain joins TRBV4-3 and TRBJ1-6; 7 bases match TRBD1. J gave up 5 bases and V 0 bases, and 10 bases lay outside the gene matches. This CDR3 region has 18 residues. Germline V gene data show CDR1 as LGHNA and CDR2 as YSLEER. DNA of the CDR3: TGCGCCAGCAGCCAAGAGTGGGGGTCTCAGGGGGATAATTCACCCCTCCACTTT. It is translated as CASSQEWGSQGDNSPLHF.